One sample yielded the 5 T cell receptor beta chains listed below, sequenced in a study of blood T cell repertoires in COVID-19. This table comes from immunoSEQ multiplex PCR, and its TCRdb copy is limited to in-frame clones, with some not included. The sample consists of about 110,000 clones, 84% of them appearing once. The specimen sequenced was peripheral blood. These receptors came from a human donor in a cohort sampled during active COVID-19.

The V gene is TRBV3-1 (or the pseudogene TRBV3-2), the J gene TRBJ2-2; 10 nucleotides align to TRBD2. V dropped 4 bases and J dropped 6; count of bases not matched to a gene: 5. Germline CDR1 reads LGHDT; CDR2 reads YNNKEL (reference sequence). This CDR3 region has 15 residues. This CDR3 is CASSRASGSAGELFF. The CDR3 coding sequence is TGTGCCAGCAGCCGGGCTAGCGGGAGCGCCGGGGAGCTGTTTTTT.

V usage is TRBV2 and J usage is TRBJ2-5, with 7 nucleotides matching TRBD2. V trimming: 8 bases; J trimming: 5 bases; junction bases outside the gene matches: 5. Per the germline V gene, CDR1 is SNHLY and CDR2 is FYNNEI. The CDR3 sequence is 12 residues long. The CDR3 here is CASSSGMETQYF. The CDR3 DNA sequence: TGTGCCAGCTCGAGCGGGATGGAGACCCAGTACTTC.

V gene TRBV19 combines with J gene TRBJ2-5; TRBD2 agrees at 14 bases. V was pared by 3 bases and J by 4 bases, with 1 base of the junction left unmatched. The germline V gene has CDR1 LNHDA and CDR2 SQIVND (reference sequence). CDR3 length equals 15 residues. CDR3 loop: CASSMGTSGRETQYF. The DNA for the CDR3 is TGTGCCAGTAGTATGGGGACTAGCGGGAGAGAGACCCAGTACTTC.

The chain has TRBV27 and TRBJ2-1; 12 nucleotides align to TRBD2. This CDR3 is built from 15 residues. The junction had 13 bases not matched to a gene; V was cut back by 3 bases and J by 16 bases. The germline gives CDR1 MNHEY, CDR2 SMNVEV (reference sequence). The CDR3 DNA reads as TGTGCCAGCAGTTTCGAGGGTCTAGCGGGAGGGCCGGTCTTCTTC. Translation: CASSFEGLAGGPVFF.

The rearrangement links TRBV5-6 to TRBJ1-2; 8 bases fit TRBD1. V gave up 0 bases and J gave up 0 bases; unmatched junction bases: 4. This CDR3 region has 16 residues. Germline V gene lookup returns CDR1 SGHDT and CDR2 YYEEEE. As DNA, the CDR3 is TGTGCCAGCAGCTTGGACCGGGACAGGCCTAACTATGGCTACACCTTC. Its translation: CASSLDRDRPNYGYTF. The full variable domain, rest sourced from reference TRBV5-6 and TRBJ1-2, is DAGVTQSPTHLIKTRGQQVTLRCSPKSGHDTVSWYQQALGQGPQFIFQYYEEEERQRGNFPDRFSGHQFPNYSSELNVNALLLGDSALYLCASSLDRDRPNYGYTFGSGTRLTVV.